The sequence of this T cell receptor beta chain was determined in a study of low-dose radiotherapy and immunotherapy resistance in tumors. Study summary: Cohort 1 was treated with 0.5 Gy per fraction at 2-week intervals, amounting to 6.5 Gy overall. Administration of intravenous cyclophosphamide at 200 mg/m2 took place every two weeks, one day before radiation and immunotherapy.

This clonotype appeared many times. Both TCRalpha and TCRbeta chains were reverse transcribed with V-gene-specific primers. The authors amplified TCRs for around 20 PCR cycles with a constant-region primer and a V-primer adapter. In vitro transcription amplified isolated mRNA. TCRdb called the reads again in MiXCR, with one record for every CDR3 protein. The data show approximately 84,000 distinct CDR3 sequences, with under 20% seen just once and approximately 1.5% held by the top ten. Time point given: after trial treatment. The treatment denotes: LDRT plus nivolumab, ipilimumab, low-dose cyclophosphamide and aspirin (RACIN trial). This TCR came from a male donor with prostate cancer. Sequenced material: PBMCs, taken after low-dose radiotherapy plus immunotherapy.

CDR3 sequence reads: CASSSRTGGPGELFF. CDR3 nucleotides: TGTGCCAGCAGTTCTCGGACAGGGGGCCCCGGGGAGCTGTTTTTT. V is TRBV12-3 or TRBV12-4 and J is TRBJ2-2, with 11 bases matching TRBD1. Trimming at V came to 4 bases and at J to 6 bases, leaving 4 bases not matched to a gene. This CDR3 contains 15 residues.